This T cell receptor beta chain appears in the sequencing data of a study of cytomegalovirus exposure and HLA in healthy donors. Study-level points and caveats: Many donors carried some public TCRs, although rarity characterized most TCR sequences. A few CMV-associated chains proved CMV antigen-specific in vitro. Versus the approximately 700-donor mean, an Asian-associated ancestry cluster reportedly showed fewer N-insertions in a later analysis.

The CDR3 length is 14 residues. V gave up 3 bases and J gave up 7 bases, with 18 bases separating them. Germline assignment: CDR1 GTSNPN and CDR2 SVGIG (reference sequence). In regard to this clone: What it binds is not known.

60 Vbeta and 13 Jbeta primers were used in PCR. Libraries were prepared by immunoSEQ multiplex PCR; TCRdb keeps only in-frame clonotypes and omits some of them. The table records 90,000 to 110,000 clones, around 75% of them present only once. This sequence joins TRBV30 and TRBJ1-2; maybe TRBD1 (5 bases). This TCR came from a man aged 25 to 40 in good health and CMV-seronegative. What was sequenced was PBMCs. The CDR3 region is CAWRSDNFLVGYTF. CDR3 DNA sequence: TGTGCCTGGAGGTCGGACAATTTTTTGGTTGGCTACACCTTC.